A selection of T cell receptor beta chains follows, all from one sample in a study of blood T cell repertoires in COVID-19. The assay was immunoSEQ multiplex PCR, and TCRdb's table has in-frame clones only and misses some. Among some 290,000 clones listed, under 90% were seen once. Sequences were obtained from PBMCs or T cells enriched from blood (not recorded which). The receptors come from a woman in her 30s who had recovered from COVID-19. CDR3s include the opening cysteine and the closing phenylalanine or tryptophan. A D gene is named only where the DNA matches it firmly. Rows give clone size only sometimes, using once, few, many, or a class for an expanded clone.

TGTGCCAGCAGGTACAGGGAGGGCACTGAAGCTTTCTTT | CASRYREGTEAFF | NA | TRBV2 | NA | TRBJ1-1
TGCGCCAGCAGCCAAGATTTGGCGGGGGCATCACCCTACAATGAGCAGTTCTTC | CASSQDLAGASPYNEQFF | NA | TRBV4-1 | NA | TRBJ2-1
TGTGCCAGCAGTTTAGTAACCGGGACAGGGTACGAGCAGTACTTC | CASSLVTGTGYEQYF | NA | TRBV28 | TRBD1 | TRBJ2-7
TGCGCCAGCAGCCAAGTGAGCGGAGCCCTCTATGGCTACACCTTC | CASSQVSGALYGYTF | NA | TRBV4-1 | NA | TRBJ1-2
TGTGCCAGCAGTGCGGGCCAGGGTCGTACCGGGGAGCTGTTTTTT | CASSAGQGRTGELFF | NA | TRBV2 | NA | TRBJ2-2
TGTGCCAGCAGCCCAAATCCGGGACTAGCAAACTACGAGCAGTACTTC | CASSPNPGLANYEQYF | NA | TRBV3-1/TRBV3-2 | TRBD2 | TRBJ2-7
TGTGCCAGCAGCTTAAACGCTCAGGGCCTCTATGGCTACACCTTC | CASSLNAQGLYGYTF | NA | TRBV7-8 | NA | TRBJ1-2
TGTGCCAGCACTGGACTAGCGGGCCCCTACGAGCAGTACTTC | CASTGLAGPYEQYF | NA | TRBV6-5 | TRBD2 | TRBJ2-7
TGTGCCAGCAGTCCCGACATTGCCTACGAGCAGTACTTC | CASSPDIAYEQYF | NA | TRBV28 | NA | TRBJ2-7
TGTGCCAGCAGCCCCGAGGGCGCCTTGAACACCGGGGAGCTGTTTTTT | CASSPEGALNTGELFF | NA | TRBV7-3 | NA | TRBJ2-2
TGTGCCAGCAGTTTATATTGGGGACAGGGTGATCTGACCAAAAACATTCAGTACTTC | CASSLYWGQGDLTKNIQYF | NA | TRBV27 | TRBD1 | TRBJ2-4
TGTGCCAGCAGCAAGAACAGGGAAATGAGCAATCAGCCCCAGCATTTT | CASSKNREMSNQPQHF | NA | TRBV5-5 | NA | TRBJ1-5
TGTGCCAGTAGTAATACAGGTCCTACGACACCCCTCCACTTT | CASSNTGPTTPLHF | NA | TRBV19 | NA | TRBJ1-6
TGTGCCAGCAGCTTCTACAGGGATGCGTCCTACAATGAGCAGTTCTTC | CASSFYRDASYNEQFF | NA | TRBV7-6 | NA | TRBJ2-1
TGTGCCAGCAGCCAAGATTCGGGACTAGCCGCAGATACGCAGTATTTT | CASSQDSGLAADTQYF | NA | TRBV4-2 | TRBD2 | TRBJ2-3
TGTGCCAGCCTCGAGGGAACCTCGGGGGCCGGGGAGCTGTTTTTT | CASLEGTSGAGELFF | NA | TRBV28 | NA | TRBJ2-2
TGTGCCACCAGTGACCCGGACAGGGCCGGAAACACCATATATTTT | CATSDPDRAGNTIYF | NA | TRBV24-1 | TRBD1 | TRBJ1-3
TGTGCCAGCAGTTTAGGGGACAGGGGAGAGGATGAGCAGTTCTTC | CASSLGDRGEDEQFF | NA | TRBV28 | TRBD1 | TRBJ2-1
TGTGCCAGCAGCTCGACAAGCGGACAGCTTATGAACACTGAAGCTTTCTTT | CASSSTSGQLMNTEAFF | NA | TRBV7-2 | NA | TRBJ1-1
TGCAGCGTTGGGGTATCGGGGGGCACTGAAGCTTTCTTT | CSVGVSGGTEAFF | once | TRBV29-1 | NA | TRBJ1-1
TGTGCCAGCGGAAGGCTCAGGACAACTGAAGCTTTCTTT | CASGRLRTTEAFF | once | TRBV2 | NA | TRBJ1-1
TGCAGCGTTGAAAGGGGTTTAGTATACCAAGAGACCCAGTACTTC | CSVERGLVYQETQYF | NA | TRBV29-1 | NA | TRBJ2-5
TGTGCCAGCAGCTTAGGCAGGCACCCAGATACGCAGTATTTT | CASSLGRHPDTQYF | once | TRBV7-6 | NA | TRBJ2-3
TGTGCCAGCAGTGGGGGGGCAGGTGGAAACACCATATATTTT | CASSGGAGGNTIYF | NA | TRBV28 | NA | TRBJ1-3
TGTGCCTGGACACCTAGTGGAAACACCATATATTTT | CAWTPSGNTIYF | NA | TRBV30 | NA | TRBJ1-3
TGCGCCAGCAGCTTGAGAAGGGGTTATTCCGAGACCCAGTACTTC | CASSLRRGYSETQYF | NA | TRBV5-1 | NA | TRBJ2-5
TGTGCCAGCAGCTCCGCAACCGGGGGAACCTACGAGCAGTACTTC | CASSSATGGTYEQYF | NA | TRBV7-2 | NA | TRBJ2-7
TGTGCCAGCAGCTTGTCCGGGACAGCTGAGTTCTTC | CASSLSGTAEFF | NA | TRBV7-2 | TRBD1 | TRBJ2-1
TGTGCCAGCAGTATGGGACTAGAAGAGACCCAGTACTTC | CASSMGLEETQYF | NA | TRBV12-3/TRBV12-4 | TRBD2 | TRBJ2-5
TGTGCCAGCAGCCTAGGGGCCAAGGATACGCAGTATTTT | CASSLGAKDTQYF | NA | TRBV9 | NA | TRBJ2-3
TGTGCCAGCAGCGAGCGACTAGCGGGAGGAAACATTCAGTACTTC | CASSERLAGGNIQYF | NA | TRBV7-2 | TRBD2 | TRBJ2-4
TGTGCCAGCAGCCGTGGACTAGCGGGAGTAAGTGCTGGCACAGATACGCAGTATTTT | CASSRGLAGVSAGTDTQYF | NA | TRBV7-6 | TRBD2 | TRBJ2-3
TGTGCCAGTGACTACAAGAACACTGAAGCTTTCTTT | CASDYKNTEAFF | few | TRBV2 | NA | TRBJ1-1
TGTGCCATCAGTGAGTCTCTGGATACGCAGTATTTT | CAISESLDTQYF | NA | TRBV10-3 | NA | TRBJ2-3
TGCGCCAGCAGCTCACAATACCCAGAAAGAAGCTCTGGAAACACCATATATTTT | CASSSQYPERSSGNTIYF | NA | TRBV5-1 | NA | TRBJ1-3
TGTGCCAGCACCCAGTCGGGGGGCTATGGCTACACCTTC | CASTQSGGYGYTF | NA | TRBV6-5 | NA | TRBJ1-2
TGTGCCAGCAGCCGGACAGCCACAAATCAGCCCCAGCATTTT | CASSRTATNQPQHF | NA | TRBV6-5 | NA | TRBJ1-5
TGTGCCAGCAGTTTCCCCCGGACAGGGGGCCTATACAATGAGCAGTTCTTC | CASSFPRTGGLYNEQFF | NA | TRBV28 | TRBD1 | TRBJ2-1
TGTGCCAGCAGCTCAAGCGGGAGCTCCGGGGAGCTGTTTTTT | CASSSSGSSGELFF | NA | TRBV7-6 | TRBD2 | TRBJ2-2
TGTGCCAGCAGTGCCCTGGGGCTAGCGGCCAGCACAGATACGCAGTATTTT | CASSALGLAASTDTQYF | NA | TRBV28 | TRBD2 | TRBJ2-3
TGTGCCAGCATCGACCGGGGTAAGGGTGAAAAACTGTTTTTT | CASIDRGKGEKLFF | NA | TRBV2 | NA | TRBJ1-4
TGTGCCAGCAGCTTAGGGCCCTATGGCTACACCTTC | CASSLGPYGYTF | NA | TRBV7-9 | NA | TRBJ1-2
TGTGCCAGCTCACCACGGACAGCCTATAATTCACCCCTCCACTTT | CASSPRTAYNSPLHF | few | TRBV18 | NA | TRBJ1-6
TGTGCCAGCAGCGGAACAGTTAACTATGGCTACACCTTC | CASSGTVNYGYTF | NA | TRBV7-9 | NA | TRBJ1-2
TGTGCCAGTAGTATGGGGCCTGAGCTAACTGGAGGCTACACCTTC | CASSMGPELTGGYTF | NA | TRBV19 | NA | TRBJ1-2
TGTGCCAGCAGTTACTCCGGGGTTGGGGCCAACGTCCTGACTTTC | CASSYSGVGANVLTF | NA | TRBV6-5 | NA | TRBJ2-6
TGTGCCAGTAGTATGGATGGGACAGAATCCTATGGCTACACCTTC | CASSMDGTESYGYTF | NA | TRBV19 | TRBD1 | TRBJ1-2
TGTGCCAGCAGCTTATCCCTAGCGGCACAAGAGACCCAGTACTTC | CASSLSLAAQETQYF | NA | TRBV11-2 | TRBD2 | TRBJ2-5
TGTGCCAGCAGCTTAAACAGGGTAACTGAAGCTTTCTTT | CASSLNRVTEAFF | NA | TRBV5-8 | NA | TRBJ1-1
TGTGCCAGCAGCTTAGCCCCTCGGGAGTTGACGCTAGCGAACACCGGGGAGCTGTTTTTT | CASSLAPRELTLANTGELFF | NA | TRBV7-2 | NA | TRBJ2-2